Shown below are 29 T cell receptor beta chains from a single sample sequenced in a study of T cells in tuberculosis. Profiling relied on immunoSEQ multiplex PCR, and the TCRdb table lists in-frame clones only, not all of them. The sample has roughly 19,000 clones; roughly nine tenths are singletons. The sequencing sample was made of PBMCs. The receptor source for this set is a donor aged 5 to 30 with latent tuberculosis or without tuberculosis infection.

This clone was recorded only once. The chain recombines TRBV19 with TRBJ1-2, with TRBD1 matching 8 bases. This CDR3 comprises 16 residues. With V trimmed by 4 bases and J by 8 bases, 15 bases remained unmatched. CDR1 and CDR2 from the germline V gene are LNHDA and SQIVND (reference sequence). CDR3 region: CASSTAGTGTIVGYTF. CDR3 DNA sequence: TGTGCCAGTAGTACGGCCGGGACAGGTACGATTGTCGGCTACACCTTC.

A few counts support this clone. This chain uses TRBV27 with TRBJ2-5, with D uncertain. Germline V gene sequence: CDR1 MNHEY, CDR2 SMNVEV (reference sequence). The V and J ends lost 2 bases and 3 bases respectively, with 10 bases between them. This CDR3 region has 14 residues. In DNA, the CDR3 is TGTGCCAGCAGTTTAACGGCGGCGGAAGAGACCCAGTACTTC. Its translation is CASSLTAAEETQYF.

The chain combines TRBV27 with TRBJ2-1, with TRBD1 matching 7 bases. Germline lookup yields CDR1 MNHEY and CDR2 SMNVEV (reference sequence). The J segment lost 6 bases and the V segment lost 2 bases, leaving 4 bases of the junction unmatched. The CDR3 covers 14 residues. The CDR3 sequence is CASSLQTGRNEQFF. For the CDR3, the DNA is TGTGCCAGCAGTTTACAGACAGGGCGCAATGAGCAGTTCTTC.

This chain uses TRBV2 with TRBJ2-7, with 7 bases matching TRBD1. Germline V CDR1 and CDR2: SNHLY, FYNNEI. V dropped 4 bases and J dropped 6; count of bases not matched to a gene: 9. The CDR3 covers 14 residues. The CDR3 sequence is CASSAQGQISEQYF. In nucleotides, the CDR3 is TGTGCCAGCAGTGCTCAGGGACAGATCAGCGAGCAGTACTTC.

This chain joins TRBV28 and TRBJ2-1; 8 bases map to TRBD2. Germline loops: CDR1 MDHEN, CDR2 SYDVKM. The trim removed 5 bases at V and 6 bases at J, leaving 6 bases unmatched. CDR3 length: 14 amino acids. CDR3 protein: CASSPLAGANEQFF. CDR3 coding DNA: TGTGCCAGCAGTCCCCTAGCGGGCGCCAATGAGCAGTTCTTC.

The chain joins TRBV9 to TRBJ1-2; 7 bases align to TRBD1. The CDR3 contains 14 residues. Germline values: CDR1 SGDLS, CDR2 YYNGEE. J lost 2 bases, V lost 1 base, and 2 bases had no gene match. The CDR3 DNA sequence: TGTGCCAGCAGCGTATTACAGGGGAACTATGGCTACACCTTC. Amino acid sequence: CASSVLQGNYGYTF.

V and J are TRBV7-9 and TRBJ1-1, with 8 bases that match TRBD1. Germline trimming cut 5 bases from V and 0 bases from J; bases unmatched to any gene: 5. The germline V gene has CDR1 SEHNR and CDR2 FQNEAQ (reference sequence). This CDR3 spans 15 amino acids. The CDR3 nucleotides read TGTGCCAGCAGCCTACAGACAGGGGTGAACACTGAAGCTTTCTTT. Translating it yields CASSLQTGVNTEAFF.

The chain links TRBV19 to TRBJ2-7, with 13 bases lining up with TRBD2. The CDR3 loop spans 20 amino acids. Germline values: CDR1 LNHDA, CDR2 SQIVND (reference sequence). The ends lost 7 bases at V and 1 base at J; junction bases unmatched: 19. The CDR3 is CASNPTQGLAGRVRSYEQYF. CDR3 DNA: TGTGCCAGTAATCCGACCCAGGGACTAGCGGGGCGTGTTCGGTCCTACGAGCAGTACTTC. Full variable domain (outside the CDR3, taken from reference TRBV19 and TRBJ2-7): DGGITQSPKYLFRKEGQNVTLSCEQNLNHDAMYWYRQDPGQGLRLIYYSQIVNDFQKGDIAEGYSVSREKKESFPLTVTSAQKNPTAFYLCASNPTQGLAGRVRSYEQYFGPGTRLTVT.

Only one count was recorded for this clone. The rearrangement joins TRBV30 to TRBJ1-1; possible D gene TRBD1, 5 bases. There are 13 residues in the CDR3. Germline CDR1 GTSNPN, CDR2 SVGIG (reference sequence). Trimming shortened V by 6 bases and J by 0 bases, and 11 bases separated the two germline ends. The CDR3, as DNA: TGTGCCTGCCGCGGGACGGTGAACACTGAAGCTTTCTTT. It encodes CACRGTVNTEAFF.

The DNA of the CDR3 is TGCGCCAGCAGCCCCGGTTGGTTCAGGGGCTTTCCAAATCAGCCCCAGCATTTT. Translation gives CASSPGWFRGFPNQPQHF. This chain uses TRBV5-1 with TRBJ1-5; D possibly corresponds to TRBD1 (6 bases). Germline V gene sequence: CDR1 SGHRS, CDR2 YFSETQ. V was pared by 4 bases and J by 4 bases, with 24 bases between. The CDR3 totals 18 residues.

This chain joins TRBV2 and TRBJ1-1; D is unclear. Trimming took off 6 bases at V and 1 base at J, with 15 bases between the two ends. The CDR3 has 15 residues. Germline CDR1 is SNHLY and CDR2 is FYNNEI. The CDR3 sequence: CASSPAQWANTEAFF. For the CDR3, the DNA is TGTGCCAGCAGCCCCGCCCAGTGGGCGAACACTGAAGCTTTCTTT.

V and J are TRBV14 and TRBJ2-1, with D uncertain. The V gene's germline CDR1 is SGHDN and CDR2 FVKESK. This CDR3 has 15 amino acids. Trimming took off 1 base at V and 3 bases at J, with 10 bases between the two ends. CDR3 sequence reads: CASSQVGKFYNEQFF. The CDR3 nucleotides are TGTGCCAGCAGCCAAGTTGGCAAGTTCTACAATGAGCAGTTCTTC.

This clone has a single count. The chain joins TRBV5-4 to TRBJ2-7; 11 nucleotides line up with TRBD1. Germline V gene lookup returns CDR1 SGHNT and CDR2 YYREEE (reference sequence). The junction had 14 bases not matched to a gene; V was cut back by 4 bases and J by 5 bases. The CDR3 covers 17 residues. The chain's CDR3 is CASSRTPGTGGKDEQYF. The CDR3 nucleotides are TGTGCCAGCAGCCGCACCCCCGGGACAGGGGGGAAGGACGAGCAGTACTTC.

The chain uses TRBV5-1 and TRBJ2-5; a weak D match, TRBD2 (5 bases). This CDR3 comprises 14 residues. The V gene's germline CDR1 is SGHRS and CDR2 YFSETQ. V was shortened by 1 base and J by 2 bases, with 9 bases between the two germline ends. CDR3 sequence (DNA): TGCGCCAGCAGCTTGACCCCGGGGCAAGAGACCCAGTACTTC. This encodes CASSLTPGQETQYF.

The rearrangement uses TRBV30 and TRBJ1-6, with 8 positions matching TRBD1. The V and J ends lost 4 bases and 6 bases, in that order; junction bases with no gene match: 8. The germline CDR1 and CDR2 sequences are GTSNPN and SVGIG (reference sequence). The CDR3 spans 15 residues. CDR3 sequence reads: CAWTKRQGSNSPLHF. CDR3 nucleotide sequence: TGTGCCTGGACCAAAAGACAGGGGAGTAATTCACCCCTCCACTTT.

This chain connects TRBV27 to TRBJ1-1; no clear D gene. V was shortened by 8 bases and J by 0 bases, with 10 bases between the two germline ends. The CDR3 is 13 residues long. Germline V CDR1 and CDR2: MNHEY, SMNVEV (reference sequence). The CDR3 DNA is TGTGCCAGCCACGGACTGATGAACACTGAAGCTTTCTTT. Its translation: CASHGLMNTEAFF.

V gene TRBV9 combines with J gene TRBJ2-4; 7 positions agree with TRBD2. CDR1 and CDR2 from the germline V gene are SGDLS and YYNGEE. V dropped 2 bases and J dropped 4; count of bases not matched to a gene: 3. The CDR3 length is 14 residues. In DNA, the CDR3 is TGTGCCAGCAGCGTCGGGGGGTTGAAAAACATTCAGTACTTC. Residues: CASSVGGLKNIQYF.

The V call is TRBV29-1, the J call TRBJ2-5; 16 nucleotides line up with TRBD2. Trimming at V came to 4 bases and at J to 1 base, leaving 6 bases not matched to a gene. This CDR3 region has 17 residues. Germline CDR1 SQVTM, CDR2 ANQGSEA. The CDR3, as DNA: TGCAGCGTTGCACCGGGACTAGCGGGGGGGAGCCAAGAGACCCAGTACTTC. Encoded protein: CSVAPGLAGGSQETQYF.

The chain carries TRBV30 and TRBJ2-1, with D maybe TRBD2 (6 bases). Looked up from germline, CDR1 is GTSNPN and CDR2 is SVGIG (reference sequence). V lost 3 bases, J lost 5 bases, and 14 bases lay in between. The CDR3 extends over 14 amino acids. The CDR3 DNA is TGTGCCTGGAGCGATGGGGGGTCCAACAATGAGCAGTTCTTC. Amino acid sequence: CAWSDGGSNNEQFF. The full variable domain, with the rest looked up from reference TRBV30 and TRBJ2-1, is SQTIHQWPATLVQPVGSPLSLECTVEGTSNPNLYWYRQAAGRGLQLLFYSVGIGQISSEVPQNLSASRPQDRQFILSSKKLLLSDSGFYLCAWSDGGSNNEQFFGPGTRLTVL.

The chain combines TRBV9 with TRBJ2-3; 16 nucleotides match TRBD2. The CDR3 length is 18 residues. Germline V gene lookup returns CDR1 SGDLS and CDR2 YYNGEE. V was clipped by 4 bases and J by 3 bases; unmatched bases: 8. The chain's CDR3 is CASSTGTSGGAGTDTQYF. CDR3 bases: TGTGCCAGCAGCACCGGGACTAGCGGGGGGGCAGGGACAGATACGCAGTATTTT.

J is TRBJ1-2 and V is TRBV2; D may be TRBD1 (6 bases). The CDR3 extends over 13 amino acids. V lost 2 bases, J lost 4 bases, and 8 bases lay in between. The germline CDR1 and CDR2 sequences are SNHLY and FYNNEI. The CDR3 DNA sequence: TGTGCCAGCAGTGAACGACAGGTCTATGGCTACACCTTC. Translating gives CASSERQVYGYTF.

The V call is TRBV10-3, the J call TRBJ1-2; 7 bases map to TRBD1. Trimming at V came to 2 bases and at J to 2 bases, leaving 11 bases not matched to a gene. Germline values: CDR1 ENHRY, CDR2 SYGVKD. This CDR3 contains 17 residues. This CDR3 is CAISERGRAGPNYGYTF. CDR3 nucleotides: TGTGCCATCAGTGAGAGGGGGCGGGCAGGACCCAACTATGGCTACACCTTC.

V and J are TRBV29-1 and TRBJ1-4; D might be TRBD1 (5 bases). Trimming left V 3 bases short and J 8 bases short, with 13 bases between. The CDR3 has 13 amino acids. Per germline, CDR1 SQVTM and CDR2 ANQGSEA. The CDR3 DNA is TGCAGCGTTGAGGGGGGGGTTCGGGAAAAACTGTTTTTT. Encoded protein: CSVEGGVREKLFF.

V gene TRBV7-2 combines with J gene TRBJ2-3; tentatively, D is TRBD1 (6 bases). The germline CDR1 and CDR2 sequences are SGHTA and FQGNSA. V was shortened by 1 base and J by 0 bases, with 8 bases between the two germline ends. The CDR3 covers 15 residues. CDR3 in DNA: TGTGCCAGCAGCTTAGAGGGGGAAAGCACAGATACGCAGTATTTT. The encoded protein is CASSLEGESTDTQYF. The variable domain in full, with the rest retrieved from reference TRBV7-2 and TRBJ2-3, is GAGVSQSPSNKVTEKGKDVELRCDPISGHTALYWYRQSLGQGLEFLIYFQGNSAPDKSGLPSDRFSAERTGGSVSTLTIQRTQQEDSAVYLCASSLEGESTDTQYFGPGTRLTVL.

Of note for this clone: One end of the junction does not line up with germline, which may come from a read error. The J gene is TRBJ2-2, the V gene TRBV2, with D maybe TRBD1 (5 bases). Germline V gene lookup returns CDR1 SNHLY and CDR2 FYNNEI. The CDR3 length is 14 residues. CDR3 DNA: TGTGCCGGCAGAACAGGAACGAACACCGGGGAGCTGTTTTTT. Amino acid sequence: CAGRTGTNTGELFF.

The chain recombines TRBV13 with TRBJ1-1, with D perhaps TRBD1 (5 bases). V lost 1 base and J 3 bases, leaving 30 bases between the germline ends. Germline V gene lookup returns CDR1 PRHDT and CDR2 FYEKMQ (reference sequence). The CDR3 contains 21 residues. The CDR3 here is CASSLVLSVLPWGDLDTEAFF. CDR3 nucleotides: TGTGCCAGCAGCTTAGTGTTATCCGTACTTCCGTGGGGGGACTTGGACACTGAAGCTTTCTTT.

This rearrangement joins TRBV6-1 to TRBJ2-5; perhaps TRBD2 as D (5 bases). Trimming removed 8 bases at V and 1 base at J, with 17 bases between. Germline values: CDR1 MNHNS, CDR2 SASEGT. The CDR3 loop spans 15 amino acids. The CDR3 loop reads CASSMGAGPQETQYF. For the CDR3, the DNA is TGTGCCAGCTCCATGGGCGCGGGCCCCCAAGAGACCCAGTACTTC.

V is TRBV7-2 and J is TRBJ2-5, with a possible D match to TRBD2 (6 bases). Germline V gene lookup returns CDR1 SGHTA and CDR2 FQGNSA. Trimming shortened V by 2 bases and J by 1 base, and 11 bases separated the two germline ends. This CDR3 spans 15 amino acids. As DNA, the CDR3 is TGTGCCAGCAGCTTATACGGGACTTCCCAAGAGACCCAGTACTTC. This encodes CASSLYGTSQETQYF.

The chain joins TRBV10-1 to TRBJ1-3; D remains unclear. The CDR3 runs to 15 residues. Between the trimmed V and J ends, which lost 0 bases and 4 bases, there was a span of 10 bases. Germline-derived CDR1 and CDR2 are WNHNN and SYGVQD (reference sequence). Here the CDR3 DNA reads TGCGCCAGCAGTGAGTCCAGCGATGGGGGAAACACCATATATTTT. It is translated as CASSESSDGGNTIYF.